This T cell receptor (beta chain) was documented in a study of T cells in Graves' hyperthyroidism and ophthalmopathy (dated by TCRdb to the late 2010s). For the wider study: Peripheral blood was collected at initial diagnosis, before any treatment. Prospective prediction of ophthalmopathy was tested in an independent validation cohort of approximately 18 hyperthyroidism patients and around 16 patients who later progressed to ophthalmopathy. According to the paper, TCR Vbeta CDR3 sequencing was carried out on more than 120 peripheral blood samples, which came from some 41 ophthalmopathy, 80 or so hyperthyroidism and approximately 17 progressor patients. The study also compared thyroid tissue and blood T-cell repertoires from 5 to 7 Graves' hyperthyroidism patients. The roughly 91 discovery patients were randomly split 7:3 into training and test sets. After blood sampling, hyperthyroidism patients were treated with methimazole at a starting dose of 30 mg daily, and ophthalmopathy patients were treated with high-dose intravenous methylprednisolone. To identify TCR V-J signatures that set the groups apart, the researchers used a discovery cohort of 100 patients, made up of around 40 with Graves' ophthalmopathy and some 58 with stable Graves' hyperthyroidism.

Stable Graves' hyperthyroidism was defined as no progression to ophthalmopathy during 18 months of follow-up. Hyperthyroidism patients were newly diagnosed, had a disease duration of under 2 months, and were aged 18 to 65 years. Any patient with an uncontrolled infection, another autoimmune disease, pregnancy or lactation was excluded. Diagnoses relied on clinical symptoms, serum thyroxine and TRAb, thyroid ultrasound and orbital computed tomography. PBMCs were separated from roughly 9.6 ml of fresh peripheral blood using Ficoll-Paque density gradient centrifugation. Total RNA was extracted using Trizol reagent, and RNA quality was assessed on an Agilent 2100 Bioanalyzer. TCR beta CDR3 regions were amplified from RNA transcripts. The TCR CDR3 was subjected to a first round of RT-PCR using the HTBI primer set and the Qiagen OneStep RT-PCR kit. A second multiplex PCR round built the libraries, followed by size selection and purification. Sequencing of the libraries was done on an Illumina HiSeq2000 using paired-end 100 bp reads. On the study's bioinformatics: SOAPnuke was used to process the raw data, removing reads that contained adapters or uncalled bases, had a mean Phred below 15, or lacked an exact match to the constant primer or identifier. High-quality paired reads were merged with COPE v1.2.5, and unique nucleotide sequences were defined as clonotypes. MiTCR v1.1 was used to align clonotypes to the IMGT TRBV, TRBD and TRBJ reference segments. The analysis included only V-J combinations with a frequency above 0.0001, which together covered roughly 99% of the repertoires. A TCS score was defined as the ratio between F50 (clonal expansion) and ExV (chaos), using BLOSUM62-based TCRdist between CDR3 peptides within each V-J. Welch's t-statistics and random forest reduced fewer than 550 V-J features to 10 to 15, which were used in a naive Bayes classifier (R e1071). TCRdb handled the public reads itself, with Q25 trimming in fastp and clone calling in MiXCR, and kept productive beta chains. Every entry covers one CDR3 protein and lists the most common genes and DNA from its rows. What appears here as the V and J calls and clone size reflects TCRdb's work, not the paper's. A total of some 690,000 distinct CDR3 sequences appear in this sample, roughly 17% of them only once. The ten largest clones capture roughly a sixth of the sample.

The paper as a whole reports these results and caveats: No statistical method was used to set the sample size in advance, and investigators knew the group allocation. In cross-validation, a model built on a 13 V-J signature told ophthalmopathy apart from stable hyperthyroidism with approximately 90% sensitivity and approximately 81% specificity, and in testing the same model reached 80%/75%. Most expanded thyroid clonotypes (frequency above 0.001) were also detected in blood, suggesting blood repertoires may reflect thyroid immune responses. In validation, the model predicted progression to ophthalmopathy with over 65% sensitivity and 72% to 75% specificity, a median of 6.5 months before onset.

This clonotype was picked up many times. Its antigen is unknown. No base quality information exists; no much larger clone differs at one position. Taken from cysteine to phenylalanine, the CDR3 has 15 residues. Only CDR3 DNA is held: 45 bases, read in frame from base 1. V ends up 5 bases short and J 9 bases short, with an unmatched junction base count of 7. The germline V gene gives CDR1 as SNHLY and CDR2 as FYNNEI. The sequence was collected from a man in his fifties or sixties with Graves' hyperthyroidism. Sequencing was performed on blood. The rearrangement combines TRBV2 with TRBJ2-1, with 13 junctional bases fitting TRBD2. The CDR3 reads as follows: CASSSLAGGVSEQFF. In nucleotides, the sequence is TGTGCCAGCAGTTCACTAGCGGGAGGGGTTAGTGAGCAGTTCTTC.